This TCR beta chain was documented in a study of identical twins. No donor was unhealthy or non-Caucasian. The CDR3 covers 15 residues. The germline V gene has CDR1 SGHRS and CDR2 YFSETQ. Germline trimming cut 4 bases from V and 0 bases from J; bases unmatched to any gene: 5. TCRdb used MiXCR to reprocess the 5' RACE reads, holding one entry per CDR3 protein. The repertoire has around 530,000 distinct CDR3 sequences, around 15% of them found once; the top ten carry roughly 0.44%. These data were also filed under a second study, of yellow fever vaccine responses in identical twins.

The sample was CD4+ T cells sorted from blood. The source is a woman between 18 and 29 years old in good health. The genes are TRBV5-1 and TRBJ2-3, with 7 bases fitting TRBD1. CDR3 protein: CASSVGQTSTDTQYF. The CDR3 bases are TGCGCCAGCAGCGTGGGACAGACTAGCACAGATACGCAGTATTTT.